This record concerns one T cell receptor beta chain sequence. These data belong to a study of blood T cell repertoires in COVID-19. Method: immunoSEQ multiplex PCR; TCRdb's copy keeps in-frame clones and lacks some. The sample consists of under 250,000 clones, around four fifths of them appearing once. V was clipped by 0 bases and J by 2 bases, with 6 bases between them. The V gene's germline CDR1 is SGHNT and CDR2 YYREEE (reference sequence). There are 13 residues in the CDR3. Sample: peripheral blood. The clonotype was recovered from a woman between 45 and 60 years old with acute or convalescent COVID-19. This chain joins TRBV5-4 and TRBJ2-7; no firm D call. CDR3 loop: CASSLAVPYEQYF. For the CDR3, the DNA is TGTGCCAGCAGCTTGGCGGTCCCCTACGAGCAGTACTTC.